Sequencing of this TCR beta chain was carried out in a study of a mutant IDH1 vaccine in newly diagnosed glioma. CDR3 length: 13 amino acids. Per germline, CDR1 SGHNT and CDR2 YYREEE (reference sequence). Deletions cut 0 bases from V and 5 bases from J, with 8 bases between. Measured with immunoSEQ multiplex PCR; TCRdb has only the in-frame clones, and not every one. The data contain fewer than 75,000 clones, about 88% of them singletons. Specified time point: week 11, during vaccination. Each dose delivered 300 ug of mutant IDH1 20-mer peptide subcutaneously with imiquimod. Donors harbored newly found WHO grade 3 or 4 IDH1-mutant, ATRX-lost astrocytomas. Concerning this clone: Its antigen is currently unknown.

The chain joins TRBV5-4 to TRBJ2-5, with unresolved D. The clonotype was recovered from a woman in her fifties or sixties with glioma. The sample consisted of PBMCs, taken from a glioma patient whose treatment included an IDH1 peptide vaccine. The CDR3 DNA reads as TGTGCCAGCAGCTTGGAAAGAGCTGAGACCCAGTACTTC. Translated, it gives CASSLERAETQYF.